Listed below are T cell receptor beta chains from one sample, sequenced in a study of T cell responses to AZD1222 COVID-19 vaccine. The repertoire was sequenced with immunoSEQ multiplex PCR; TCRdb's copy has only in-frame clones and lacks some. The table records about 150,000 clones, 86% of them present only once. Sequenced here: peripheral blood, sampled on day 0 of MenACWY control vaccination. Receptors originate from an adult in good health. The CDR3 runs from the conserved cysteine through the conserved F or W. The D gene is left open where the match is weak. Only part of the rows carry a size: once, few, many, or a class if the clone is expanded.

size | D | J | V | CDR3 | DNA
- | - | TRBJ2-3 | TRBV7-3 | CASSSQGLFDTQYF | TGTGCCAGCAGCTCCCAGGGACTCTTCGATACGCAGTATTTT
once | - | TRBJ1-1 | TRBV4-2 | CASSRAGEGNTEAFF | TGTGCCAGCAGCCGGGCAGGGGAGGGGAACACTGAAGCTTTCTTT
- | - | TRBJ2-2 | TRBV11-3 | CASRGPGGTGELFF | TGTGCCAGCAGGGGCCCAGGGGGGACCGGGGAGCTGTTTTTT
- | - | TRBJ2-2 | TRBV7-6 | CASSSYPINTGELFF | TGTGCCAGCAGCTCCTACCCTATTAACACCGGGGAGCTGTTTTTT
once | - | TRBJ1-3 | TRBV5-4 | CASSQHQGSSGNTIYF | TGTGCCAGCAGCCAGCATCAGGGGAGCTCTGGAAACACCATATATTTT
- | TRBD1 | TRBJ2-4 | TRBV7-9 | CASSLYGQGVSSAKNIQYF | TGTGCCAGCAGCTTATATGGACAGGGTGTATCTTCGGCCAAAAACATTCAGTACTTC
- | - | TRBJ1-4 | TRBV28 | CASSRTATNEKLFF | TGTGCCAGCAGTCGGACAGCAACTAATGAAAAACTGTTTTTT
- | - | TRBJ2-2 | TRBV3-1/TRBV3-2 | CASSHYPGELFF | TGTGCCAGCAGCCATTACCCCGGGGAGCTGTTTTTT
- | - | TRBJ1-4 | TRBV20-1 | CSVGGSEKLFF | TGCAGTGTGGGAGGAAGCGAAAAACTGTTTTTT
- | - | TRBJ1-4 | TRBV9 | CASSRSGTNEKLFF | TGTGCCAGCAGTAGAAGCGGAACTAATGAAAAACTGTTTTTT
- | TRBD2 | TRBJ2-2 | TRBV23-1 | CASASGSENTGELFF | TGCGCCAGCGCTAGCGGGAGTGAGAACACCGGGGAGCTGTTTTTT
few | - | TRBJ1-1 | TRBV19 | CASSIYPGGGNTEAFF | TGTGCCAGTAGTATTTATCCAGGAGGCGGGAACACTGAAGCTTTCTTT
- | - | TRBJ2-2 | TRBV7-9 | CASSPTGTRGGELFF | TGTGCCAGCAGTCCAACCGGGACAAGGGGCGGGGAGCTGTTTTTT
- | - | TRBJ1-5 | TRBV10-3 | CAISDLDDPNQPQHF | TGTGCCATCAGTGACCTGGACGACCCCAATCAGCCCCAGCATTTT
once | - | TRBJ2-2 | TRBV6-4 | CASSLLGDNTGELFF | TGTGCCAGCAGCCTCCTTGGGGATAACACCGGGGAGCTGTTTTTT